The 26 T cell receptor beta chains in this list originate from one sample, sequenced in a study of blood T cell repertoires in COVID-19. Repertoires were generated with immunoSEQ multiplex PCR, while TCRdb's copy carries only in-frame clones and drops some. The sample has approximately 470,000 clones, 80% to 90% seen once. Sequenced input: peripheral blood. The receptors originated from a human donor in a cohort sampled during active COVID-19.

This clone was seen a handful of times. The chain couples TRBV29-1 to TRBJ1-1, with D possibly matching TRBD1 (6 bases). This CDR3 has 12 residues. Germline lookup yields CDR1 SQVTM and CDR2 ANQGSEA. V gave up 7 bases and J gave up 7 bases, with 16 bases separating them. The CDR3 nucleotides read TGCAGCGGGTACACAGGGAGGGATGAAGCTTTCTTT. It is translated as CSGYTGRDEAFF.

This chain links TRBV5-1 with TRBJ2-5, with D maybe TRBD2 (6 bases). The CDR3 is 15 amino acids. Germline V gives CDR1 SGHRS, CDR2 YFSETQ. V lost 5 bases, J lost 0 bases, and 14 bases lay in between. This CDR3 reads CASREGGANQETQYF. CDR3 nucleotide sequence: TGCGCCAGCAGGGAGGGTGGGGCCAACCAAGAGACCCAGTACTTC.

Here the CDR3 DNA reads TGTGCCAGCAGTTTCGGACTAGCGGGGGAGAGGGCCGGGGAGCTGTTTTTT. This translates into CASSFGLAGERAGELFF. J is TRBJ2-2 and V is TRBV6-2 or TRBV6-3, with 13 bases that match TRBD2. Trimming removed 4 bases from V and 6 bases from J; junction bases left unmatched: 8. CDR3 length: 17 residues. Germline CDR1 reads MNHEY; CDR2 reads SVGEGT.

J is TRBJ1-3 and V is TRBV4-2; D gene uncertain. Trimming removed 0 bases from V and 1 base from J, with 13 bases in between. In germline, CDR1 is LGHNA, CDR2 YNFKEQ. The CDR3 is 17 amino acids. The CDR3 bases are TGTGCCAGCAGCCAAGATTCCGGTCCACGGTCTGGAAACACCATATATTTT. Its protein is CASSQDSGPRSGNTIYF.

This clone was picked up one time. The rearrangement links TRBV9 to TRBJ2-7; 10 bases match TRBD2. The germline V gene has CDR1 SGDLS and CDR2 YYNGEE. This CDR3 contains 15 residues. Trimming cost V 4 bases and J 2 bases; bases outside gene matches: 6. Here the CDR3 reads CASSQGLAEPYEQYF. The CDR3 DNA follows: TGTGCCAGCAGCCAAGGACTAGCGGAACCCTACGAGCAGTACTTC.

The gene calls are TRBV5-6 and TRBJ1-4; TRBD1 aligns across 10 bases. With 5 bases clipped from V and 4 bases from J, the junction kept 8 bases outside the gene matches. The CDR3 has 16 amino acids. The germline V gene has CDR1 SGHDT and CDR2 YYEEEE. CDR3 sequence (DNA): TGTGCCAGCAGTCCCGACAGGGGGCGTTTTAATGAAAAACTGTTTTTT. This codes for CASSPDRGRFNEKLFF.

The chain has TRBV19 and TRBJ1-3; TRBD1 aligns across 7 bases. The V gene's germline CDR1 is LNHDA and CDR2 SQIVND (reference sequence). V shed 4 bases, J shed 0 bases, and the junction held 6 bases outside the gene matches. This CDR3 spans 16 amino acids. The CDR3 nucleotides read TGTGCCAGTAGTACCCCGGGACAGATCTCTGGAAACACCATATATTTT. Translation: CASSTPGQISGNTIYF.

This clone was seen more than once but under ten times. The same CDR3 arises from other DNA sequences in this sample as well. This sequence joins TRBV18 and TRBJ2-5; 10 bases line up with TRBD2. The germline V gene has CDR1 KGHSH and CDR2 LQKENI. Germline trimming cut 6 bases from V and 5 bases from J; bases unmatched to any gene: 6. The CDR3 length is 14 residues. This CDR3 reads CASSQTSGKETQYF. CDR3 DNA sequence: TGTGCCAGCTCGCAAACTAGCGGGAAGGAGACCCAGTACTTC.

The chain joins TRBV5-1 to TRBJ2-3, with 11 bases that match TRBD2. J was trimmed by 3 bases and V by 2 bases; bases with no gene match: 8. The CDR3 is 17 amino acids. CDR1 and CDR2 from the germline V gene are SGHRS and YFSETQ. For the CDR3, the DNA is TGCGCCAGCAGCTTCCGGACTAGCGGGTTCGGGACAGATACGCAGTATTTT. It translates to CASSFRTSGFGTDTQYF.

The J gene is TRBJ2-1, the V gene TRBV5-1; the match to TRBD2 covers 13 bases. Germline CDR1 is SGHRS and CDR2 is YFSETQ. With V trimmed by 4 bases and J by 6 bases, 4 bases remained unmatched. CDR3 length: 15 residues. The DNA of the CDR3 is TGCGCCAGCAGCGTGCGGACTAGCGGGAGCAATGAGCAGTTCTTC. This encodes CASSVRTSGSNEQFF.

The chain joins TRBV18 to TRBJ1-3; a possible D gene is TRBD1 (5 bases). The CDR3 loop spans 15 amino acids. Germline V gives CDR1 KGHSH, CDR2 LQKENI. Trimming took 3 bases from V and 2 from J, leaving 11 bases between them. The CDR3 is CASSPGLSPGNTIYF. The CDR3 coding sequence is TGTGCCAGCTCACCGGGACTCTCTCCTGGAAACACCATATATTTT.

This clone showed up just a few times. This chain connects TRBV6-2 or TRBV6-3 to TRBJ2-7, with D perhaps matching TRBD2 (5 bases). V was pared by 4 bases and J by 2 bases, with 27 bases between. This CDR3 is 19 amino acids long. Germline lookup yields CDR1 MNHEY and CDR2 SVGEGT. The CDR3 coding sequence is TGTGCCAGCAGTTCCCTGGGGTCGGAGAATATACGGGGAGCCTACGAGCAGTACTTC. It specifies CASSSLGSENIRGAYEQYF.

This rearrangement joins TRBV2 to TRBJ1-4; D may be TRBD1 (6 bases). V was shortened by 6 bases and J by 2 bases, with 16 bases between the two germline ends. This CDR3 has 16 amino acids. Germline CDR1 and CDR2: SNHLY and FYNNEI. The CDR3 spells CASRLQGLGTNEKLFF. The CDR3 region has the DNA TGTGCCAGCAGATTACAGGGTTTGGGGACTAATGAAAAACTGTTTTTT.

This clone was seen a handful of times. The rearrangement uses TRBV28 and TRBJ1-3; TRBD1 aligns across 7 bases. In germline, CDR1 is MDHEN, CDR2 SYDVKM. The CDR3 contains 14 residues. V lost 6 bases to trimming and J lost 2 bases; unmatched junction nucleotides: 4. CDR3 coding DNA: TGTGCCAGCAGCATAACAGGGGCTGGAAACACCATATATTTT. This gives the protein CASSITGAGNTIYF.

The chain joins TRBV19 to TRBJ2-1; 11 nucleotides align to TRBD2. Losses at the gene ends were 4 bases for V and 8 bases for J; bases not matched to a gene: 7. Germline CDR1 reads LNHDA; CDR2 reads SQIVND (reference sequence). There are 15 residues in the CDR3. CDR3 sequence (DNA): TGTGCCAGTAGTAGGACCGGGACTAGCGGCTATGAGCAGTTCTTC. Protein: CASSRTGTSGYEQFF.

V usage is TRBV6-2 or TRBV6-3 and J usage is TRBJ1-1; D perhaps matches TRBD1 (6 bases). Per the germline V gene, CDR1 is MNHEY and CDR2 is SVGEGT. V lost 0 bases and J lost 5, with 13 bases in between. The CDR3 sequence is 15 residues long. The CDR3 sequence: CASSYSGGRGTEAFF. For the CDR3, the DNA is TGTGCCAGCAGTTACTCGGGGGGGCGCGGGACTGAAGCTTTCTTT.

The chain couples TRBV6-2 or TRBV6-3 to TRBJ2-5, with 10 bases fitting TRBD2. J gave up 5 bases and V 5 bases, and 11 bases lay outside the gene matches. CDR1 and CDR2 from the germline V gene are MNHEY and SVGEGT. The CDR3 is made up of 16 amino acids. The CDR3 nucleotides read TGTGCCAGCAGTGCTAACCTAGCGGGAGTCGGGGAGACCCAGTACTTC. Protein: CASSANLAGVGETQYF.

This clone was detected once. The chain uses TRBV6-5 and TRBJ2-3, with D uncertain. V lost 8 bases and J 3 bases, leaving 12 bases between the germline ends. The CDR3 is 13 amino acids. Germline V lookup: CDR1 MNHEY, CDR2 SVGAGI. CDR3 amino acids: CASSALGTDTQYF. CDR3 nucleotide sequence: TGTGCCAGCTCGGCTCTCGGGACAGATACGCAGTATTTT.

V usage is TRBV9 and J usage is TRBJ1-1; D perhaps matches TRBD1 (5 bases). CDR1 SGDLS and CDR2 YYNGEE come from the germline V gene. This CDR3 contains 14 residues. Trimming removed 0 bases at V and 1 base at J, with 7 bases between. The CDR3 bases are TGTGCCAGCAGCGTAGGGGGGGAGAACACTGAAGCTTTCTTT. Its protein product is CASSVGGENTEAFF.

The chain recombines TRBV19 with TRBJ1-2, with 8 positions matching TRBD1. Germline CDR1 LNHDA, CDR2 SQIVND (reference sequence). V lost 7 bases to trimming and J lost 5 bases; unmatched junction nucleotides: 12. The CDR3 extends over 15 amino acids. In nucleotides, the CDR3 is TGTGCCAGTAAGTGGACAGGGTCGGCAGAGTATGGCTACACCTTC. Translating it yields CASKWTGSAEYGYTF. Drawing the rest from reference TRBV19 and TRBJ1-2, the complete variable domain is DGGITQSPKYLFRKEGQNVTLSCEQNLNHDAMYWYRQDPGQGLRLIYYSQIVNDFQKGDIAEGYSVSREKKESFPLTVTSAQKNPTAFYLCASKWTGSAEYGYTFGSGTRLTVV.

The chain has TRBV5-1 and TRBJ2-2; the D gene is possibly TRBD1 (6 bases). CDR1 is SGHRS and CDR2 is YFSETQ in the germline V gene. V lost 4 bases and J 2 bases, leaving 15 bases between the germline ends. CDR3 size: 16 residues. CDR3 DNA sequence: TGCGCCAGCAGCAAACGTGCGGACAGAAACACCGGGGAGCTGTTTTTT. Its protein is CASSKRADRNTGELFF.

This clone has more than one count but fewer than ten. CDR3 DNA sequence: TGTGCCAGCAGTGAAGCGCTAAACGGGGTCACTGAAGCTTTCTTT. As protein: CASSEALNGVTEAFF. This chain joins TRBV6-1 and TRBJ1-1; no definite D call. V gave up 0 bases and J gave up 4 bases, with 12 bases separating them. In germline, CDR1 is MNHNS, CDR2 SASEGT. The CDR3 loop spans 15 amino acids.

This chain uses TRBV6-2 or TRBV6-3 with TRBJ2-7; possibly TRBD2 for D (6 bases). This CDR3 is built from 13 residues. Germline loops: CDR1 MNHEY, CDR2 SVGEGT. V was shortened by 5 bases and J by 3 bases, with 11 bases between the two germline ends. The CDR3 bases are TGTGCCAGCAGTCGGAGGGCGGGCTACGAGCAGTACTTC. It translates to CASSRRAGYEQYF.

The chain is built from TRBV28 and TRBJ1-1, with D unclear. Trimming took off 1 base at V and 4 bases at J, with 16 bases between the two ends. Germline V gene lookup returns CDR1 MDHEN and CDR2 SYDVKM. This CDR3 is built from 16 residues. The CDR3 loop reads CASSLSSFGPGTEAFF. CDR3 nucleotide sequence: TGTGCCAGCAGTTTATCCAGTTTCGGCCCGGGCACTGAAGCTTTCTTT.

The rearrangement links TRBV30 to TRBJ1-1; TRBD1 matches 7 bases. The trim removed 8 bases at V and 2 bases at J, leaving 5 bases unmatched. This CDR3 region has 12 residues. The V gene's germline CDR1 is GTSNPN and CDR2 SVGIG (reference sequence). CDR3 loop: CARGDRNTEAFF. The DNA of the CDR3 is TGTGCCCGAGGGGACAGAAACACTGAAGCTTTCTTT. The variable domain in full, completed from reference TRBV30 and TRBJ1-1, reads SQTIHQWPATLVQPVGSPLSLECTVEGTSNPNLYWYRQAAGRGLQLLFYSVGIGQISSEVPQNLSASRPQDRQFILSSKKLLLSDSGFYLCARGDRNTEAFFGQGTRLTVV.

This clone was seen a few times. The chain couples TRBV30 to TRBJ2-2, with TRBD2 as a possible D gene (6 bases). CDR1 is GTSNPN, CDR2 SVGIG, per germline (reference sequence). V lost 2 bases and J 5 bases, leaving 12 bases between the germline ends. CDR3 length: 14 residues. The chain's CDR3 is CAWSRGGGTGELFF. The CDR3 DNA reads TGTGCCTGGAGTAGGGGAGGAGGAACCGGGGAGCTGTTTTTT.